This T cell receptor (beta chain) was captured in a study of blood T cell repertoires in COVID-19. Sequenced by immunoSEQ multiplex PCR; TCRdb stores in-frame clones only, minus some. The sample has about 310,000 clones, roughly 86% seen once; the top ten hold 1% to 1.5%. CDR1 LGHDT and CDR2 YNNKEL come from the germline V gene (reference sequence). J lost 0 bases, V lost 1 base, and 6 bases had no gene match. This CDR3 contains 17 residues. The sample comprised peripheral blood. The TCR comes from a man between 65 and 85 years old with acute or convalescent COVID-19. The chain uses TRBV3-1 (or the pseudogene TRBV3-2) and TRBJ1-5; 7 bases line up with TRBD1. CDR3 DNA sequence: TGTGCCAGCAGCCAAGGGACAGGAGATTATAGCAATCAGCCCCAGCATTTT. It encodes CASSQGTGDYSNQPQHF.